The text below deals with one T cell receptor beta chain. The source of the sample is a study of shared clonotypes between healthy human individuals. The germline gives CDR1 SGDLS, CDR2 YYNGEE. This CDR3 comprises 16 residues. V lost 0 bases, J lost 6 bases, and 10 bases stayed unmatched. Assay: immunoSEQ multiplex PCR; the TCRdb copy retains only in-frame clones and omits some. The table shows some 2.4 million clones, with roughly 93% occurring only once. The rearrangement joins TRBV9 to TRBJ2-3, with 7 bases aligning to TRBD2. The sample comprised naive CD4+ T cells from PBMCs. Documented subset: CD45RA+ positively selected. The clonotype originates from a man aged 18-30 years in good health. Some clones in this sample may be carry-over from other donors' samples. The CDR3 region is CASSVVPAGQSDTQYF. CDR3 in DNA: TGTGCCAGCAGCGTAGTCCCAGCGGGGCAAAGCGATACGCAGTATTTT.